Below are 6 T cell receptor beta chains sequenced from a single sample in a study of T cell repertoires in cytomegalovirus infection. These receptors are not linked to any known antigen. TCRdb re-called the reads through MiXCR, storing one row per CDR3 protein. The table lists 380,000 or so distinct CDR3 sequences, roughly 34% of them singletons. The material sequenced was cultured PBMCs, taken from culture after CMV antigen stimulation. The receptors originated from a human donor in good health (CMV status not recorded). Some clones in this sample may be carry-over from other donors' samples.

The chain carries TRBV2 and TRBJ2-3, with D possibly TRBD2 on 6 matching bases. CDR1 is SNHLY and CDR2 is FYNNEI in the germline V gene. Trimming took 2 bases from V and 3 from J, leaving 9 bases between them. The CDR3 has 14 amino acids. The DNA of the CDR3 is TGTGCCAGCAGTGAACCCCGGGAGACAGATACGCAGTATTTT. It specifies CASSEPRETDTQYF.

This clonotype showed up many times. The J gene is TRBJ1-3, the V gene TRBV6-1; D call uncertain. The CDR3 has 16 amino acids. Germline V lookup: CDR1 MNHNS, CDR2 SASEGT. The V and J ends lost 6 bases and 1 base respectively, with 16 bases between them. The CDR3 sequence: CASSVRSEGSGNTIYF. In DNA form, the CDR3 reads TGTGCCAGCAGCGTTAGAAGCGAGGGATCTGGAAACACCATATATTTT.

The J gene is TRBJ2-7, the V gene TRBV6-6; no definite D call. The V gene lost 2 bases and the J gene lost 4 bases, with 9 bases spanning the gap. The CDR3 loop spans 13 amino acids. Looked up from germline, CDR1 is MNHNY and CDR2 is SVGAGI (reference sequence). In DNA, the CDR3 is TGTGCCAGCAGTTACCGGCAGGCTTACGAGCAGTACGTC. Translated: CASSYRQAYEQYV.

The chain combines TRBV7-2 with TRBJ2-5, with 7 bases aligning to TRBD1. Germline-derived CDR1 and CDR2 are SGHTA and FQGNSA. With V trimmed by 0 bases and J by 5 bases, 3 bases remained unmatched. This CDR3 contains 14 residues. The CDR3 DNA reads TGTGCCAGCAGCTTAGCACTCAGGGGGGAGACCCAGTACTTC. This sequence encodes CASSLALRGETQYF.

This clonotype was seen a handful of times. The V gene is TRBV6-5, the J gene TRBJ2-1; the D gene is possibly TRBD2 (5 bases). Germline values: CDR1 MNHEY, CDR2 SVGAGI. V lost 5 bases to trimming and J lost 7 bases, with 18 bases between them. The CDR3 is made up of 15 amino acids. The CDR3 DNA reads as TGTGCCAGCAGTACCACCTTAAGCGGCACAAATGAGCAGTTCTTC. Its translation is CASSTTLSGTNEQFF.

This clonotype was recorded a few times. The chain employs TRBV6-1 and TRBJ2-7; no clear D gene. There are 12 residues in the CDR3. V lost 6 bases, J lost 6 bases, and 12 bases lay in between. The germline V gene has CDR1 MNHNS and CDR2 SASEGT. The CDR3 coding sequence is TGTGCCAGCAGGATTCACGGTGGCGAGCAGTACTTC. This codes for CASRIHGGEQYF.